This T cell receptor beta chain was recovered during a study of T cell responses to AZD1222 COVID-19 vaccine. The wider study: Whether given at about 4 or about 12 weeks, second doses were pooled.

Study-wide results and limits: Across spike, vaccine-associated CD4 TCRs were found, dominant at 160-218 and 743-854. Females outnumbered males among donors, who were mostly white British; clonal diversity was possibly underestimated.

Assay used: immunoSEQ multiplex PCR; TCRdb lists only in-frame clones, some missing. The table shows about 140,000 clones, with approximately 90% occurring only once. With regard to this clone: Antigen specificity is unknown.

This CDR3 contains 15 residues. Germline lookup yields CDR1 SGHDT and CDR2 YYEEEE. V was shortened by 6 bases and J by 4 bases, with 14 bases between the two germline ends. This material consisted of peripheral blood, taken on day 0 of AZD1222 vaccination. The chain links TRBV5-6 to TRBJ1-6, with a possible D match to TRBD1 (5 bases). The TCR sequence derives from an adult in good health. CDR3 protein: CASTRRDPYNSPLHF. CDR3 nucleotides: TGTGCCAGCACCAGGAGGGACCCGTATAATTCACCCCTCCACTTT.